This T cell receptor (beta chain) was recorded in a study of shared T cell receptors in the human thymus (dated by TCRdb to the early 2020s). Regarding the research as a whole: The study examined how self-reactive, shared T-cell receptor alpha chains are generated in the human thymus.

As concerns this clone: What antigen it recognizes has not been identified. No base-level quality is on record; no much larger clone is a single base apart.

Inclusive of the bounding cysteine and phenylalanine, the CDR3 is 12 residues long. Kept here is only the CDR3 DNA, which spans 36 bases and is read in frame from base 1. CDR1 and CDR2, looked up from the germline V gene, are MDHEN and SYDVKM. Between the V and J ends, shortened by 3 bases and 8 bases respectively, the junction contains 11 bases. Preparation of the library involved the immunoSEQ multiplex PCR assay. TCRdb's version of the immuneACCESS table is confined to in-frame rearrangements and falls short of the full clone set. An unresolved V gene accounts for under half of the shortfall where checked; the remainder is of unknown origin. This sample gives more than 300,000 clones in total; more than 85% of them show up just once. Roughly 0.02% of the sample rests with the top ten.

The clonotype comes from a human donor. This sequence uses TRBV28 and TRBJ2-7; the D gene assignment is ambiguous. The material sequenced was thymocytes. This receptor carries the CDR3 CASSLWQTKQYF. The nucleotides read TGTGCCAGCAGTTTGTGGCAGACGAAGCAGTACTTC.